The 21 T cell receptor beta chains given below trace back to one sample, sequenced in a study of CD4 and CD8 cells across lung adenocarcinoma regions. Using its own MiXCR run on the PCR reads, TCRdb lists one record per CDR3 protein. Of roughly 20,000 distinct CDR3 sequences in the sample, 46% were seen once. Sample: CD4+ T cells from the margin of a lung tumor. These receptors all come from a male donor with lung adenocarcinoma. The CD4 and CD8 labels of this study may be unreliable.

As regards this clonotype: A junction boundary mismatches the germline segment, possibly from a read error. CDR3 DNA: TGCGCCACCACTTATCCTGGGGCCAACGTGCAGACCTTC. Translation gives CATTYPGANVQTF. This sequence joins TRBV10-2 and TRBJ2-6, with a tentative D call TRBD1 (5 bases). The CDR3 has 13 residues. In germline, CDR1 is WSHSY, CDR2 SAAADI.

This clonotype was seen a few times. The gene calls are TRBV7-9 and TRBJ1-1; D unclear. The germline V gene encodes CDR1 SEHNR and CDR2 FQNEAQ (reference sequence). Between the trimmed V and J ends, which lost 1 base and 9 bases, there was a span of 9 bases. The length of the CDR3 is 12 residues. In nucleotides, the CDR3 is TGTGCCAGCAGCTTAGAGATAGAACAAGCTTTCTTT. Its translation is CASSLEIEQAFF.

The rearrangement joins TRBV27 to TRBJ2-5; D is tentatively TRBD1 or TRBD2 (6 bases each). The CDR3 sequence is 14 residues long. Germline CDR1 is MNHEY and CDR2 is SMNVEV (reference sequence). Trimming took off 3 bases at V and 1 base at J, with 9 bases between the two ends. CDR3 sequence reads: CASSFGGPQETQYF. The CDR3, as DNA: TGTGCCAGCAGTTTTGGGGGGCCCCAAGAGACCCAGTACTTC.

This clonotype occurred many times. The V gene is TRBV6-1, the J gene TRBJ2-1, with 13 bases fitting TRBD2. TRBJ2-5 explains the end of the DNA better; the J call may be wrong. The CDR3 covers 17 residues. Germline loops: CDR1 MNHNS, CDR2 SASEGT. CDR3 region: CASSPRGLAGFQETQYF. The CDR3 DNA reads TGTGCCAGCAGTCCCCGGGGACTAGCGGGGTTCCAAGAGACCCAGTACTTC.

J is TRBJ2-5 and V is TRBV4-2; D is uncertain. The CDR3 sequence is 16 residues long. Germline values: CDR1 LGHNA, CDR2 YNFKEQ. V lost 0 bases to trimming and J lost 8 bases, with 19 bases between them. The CDR3, as DNA: TGTGCCAGCAGCCAAGACGGCACAACCGCCACAGATACCCAGTACTTC. Translation gives CASSQDGTTATDTQYF.

This clonotype was counted ten times or more. V usage is TRBV5-1 and J usage is TRBJ1-2, with 7 bases fitting TRBD1. V lost 0 bases, J lost 1 base, and 3 bases stayed unmatched. Germline values: CDR1 SGHRS, CDR2 YFSETQ. This CDR3 spans 15 amino acids. CDR3 DNA: TGCGCCAGCAGCTTGGTGGCAGGGGGTAACTATGGCTACACCTTC. Encoded protein: CASSLVAGGNYGYTF.

This clonotype was recorded many times. The chain has TRBV10-3 and TRBJ2-5; D tentatively fits TRBD1 or TRBD2 (5 bases each). The closer fit of TRBJ2-7 to the DNA end suggests the J call may be wrong. The CDR3 has 16 residues. The germline V gene encodes CDR1 ENHRY and CDR2 SYGVKD. The DNA of the CDR3 is TGTGCCATCAGTAACCGGGGCAGTCAAGTGGCCAACGAGCAGTACTTC. Translation gives CAISNRGSQVANEQYF.

This CDR3 is CASSYKNSGANVLTF. In nucleotides, the CDR3 is TGTGCCAGCAGTTATAAAAACTCTGGGGCCAACGTCCTGACTTTC. V usage is TRBV6-5 and J usage is TRBJ2-6, with D uncertain. Trimming pared 3 bases from V and 0 bases from J, leaving 6 bases between. The CDR3 has 15 amino acids. The germline CDR1 and CDR2 sequences are MNHEY and SVGAGI.

The gene calls are TRBV20-1 and TRBJ2-5; 10 bases line up with TRBD1. Judging by the DNA end, TRBJ2-7 fits better; the J call may be wrong. Germline CDR1 reads DFQATT; CDR2 reads SNEGSKA (reference sequence). This CDR3 is 13 amino acids long. The CDR3 loop reads CSAIGQGAYEQYF. In nucleotides, the CDR3 is TGCAGTGCTATCGGACAGGGGGCCTACGAGCAGTACTTC.

The chain uses TRBV24-1 and TRBJ2-4, with TRBD2 as a possible D gene (5 bases). V was shortened by 5 bases and J by 12 bases, with 19 bases between the two germline ends. This CDR3 region has 14 residues. The V gene's germline CDR1 is KGHDR and CDR2 SFDVKD. The CDR3 protein is CATSGLGAKNTQYF. The CDR3 coding sequence is TGTGCCACCAGTGGTCTGGGAGCCAAAAATACTCAGTACTTC.

This clonotype showed up just a few times. This chain links TRBV6-1 with TRBJ1-1; perhaps TRBD1 as D (6 bases). This CDR3 is 13 amino acids long. The V and J ends lost 6 bases and 3 bases respectively, with 11 bases between them. The germline gives CDR1 MNHNS, CDR2 SASEGT. CDR3 sequence: CASSLTGHTEAFF. The CDR3 coding sequence is TGTGCCAGCAGCTTGACAGGCCACACTGAAGCTTTCTTT.

Concerning this clonotype: An end of the junction does not agree with germline; a read error may underlie this. V usage is TRBV6-1 and J usage is TRBJ2-3; D is perhaps TRBD1 (5 bases). Germline V CDR1 and CDR2: MNHNS, SASEGT. This CDR3 spans 14 amino acids. The CDR3 protein is CASRGLGHTNTQYF. CDR3 bases: TGTGCCAGCAGGGGGCTGGGGCACACAAATACGCAGTATTTT.

This clonotype was observed many times. The genes are TRBV11-2 and TRBJ2-1, with D tentatively TRBD2 (6 bases). There are 15 residues in the CDR3. The germline gives CDR1 SGHAT, CDR2 FQNNGV. The germline V and J ends were trimmed by 7 bases and 0 bases, with 13 bases remaining between them. In DNA form, the CDR3 reads TGTGCCAGCAACCCCGGGACTCACTCCTACAATGAGCAGTTCTTC. It translates to CASNPGTHSYNEQFF.

Comments on this clonotype: The missing conserved phenylalanine or tryptophan at the end of this CDR3 makes a read error likely. The DNA is omitted, as the CDR3 cannot be located on it reliably, and the CDR3 follows TCRdb's listing. The V call is TRBV6-1, the J call TRBJ2-3; the table gives TRBD2 as D, unverified against the DNA. Germline V gene lookup returns CDR1 MNHNS and CDR2 SASEGT. The CDR3 extends over 19 residues, inclusive of both ends. The CDR3 reads CASRSHTGGMDSYEQYFGP.

This chain joins TRBV27 and TRBJ2-1, with 9 bases lining up with TRBD2. This CDR3 has 18 residues. J lost 4 bases, V lost 4 bases, and 14 bases had no gene match. CDR1 MNHEY and CDR2 SMNVEV come from the germline V gene (reference sequence). CDR3 in DNA: TGTGCCAGCAGTTCGCCACAGGGTCAGCTAGCGGGATACAATGAGCAGTTCTTC. This encodes CASSSPQGQLAGYNEQFF.

As concerns this clonotype: At one boundary the junction diverges from the germline segment, which might be a read error. The chain has TRBV6-4 and TRBJ2-6; 8 bases fit TRBD1. CDR3 length: 16 residues. The germline V gene has CDR1 MRHNA and CDR2 SNTAGT. The CDR3 nucleotides read TGTGCCAGCAGTCTTACAGGGGGGTCTGGGGCCAACGAGCTGAATTTC. Its protein is CASSLTGGSGANELNF.

This clonotype was observed once. The junction shows a germline mismatch at one end, possibly a read error. The gene calls are TRBV7-6 and TRBJ2-1; D may be TRBD2 (7 bases). The J call could be wrong; TRBJ2-5 is a better fit for the DNA end. The CDR3 consists of 14 residues. The germline CDR1 and CDR2 sequences are SGHVS and FNYEAQ. CDR3 sequence (DNA): TGTGCGGGGGGCGGGGGCCCGGACCAAGATACCCAGTACTTC. This sequence encodes CAGGGGPDQDTQYF.

This clonotype was counted once. A read error may produce the germline difference seen at one junction end. The chain is built from TRBV30 and TRBJ1-2; D gene unclear. Germline V CDR1 and CDR2: GTSNPN, SVGIG (reference sequence). The CDR3 sequence is 14 residues long. The CDR3 sequence is CAWSPPGLNYGYAF. CDR3 coding DNA: TGTGCCTGGAGTCCGCCGGGCCTTAACTATGGCTACGCCTTC. The whole variable domain, filled in from reference TRBV30 and TRBJ1-2, reads SQTIHQWPATLVQPVGSPLSLECTVEGTSNPNLYWYRQAAGRGLQLLFYSVGIGQISSEVPQNLSASRPQDRQFILSSKKLLLSDSGFYLCAWSPPGLNYGYAFGSGTRLTVV.

The chain joins TRBV27 to TRBJ2-3, with D possibly called TRBD1 or TRBD2 (5 bases each). V lost 7 bases and J 9 bases, leaving 26 bases between the germline ends. Germline V gives CDR1 MNHEY, CDR2 SMNVEV (reference sequence). This CDR3 spans 16 amino acids. The CDR3 nucleotides read TGTGCCAGCAAGAGTTTCCAGGCAGGGAGCACCGGGACGCAGTATTTT. Translated, it gives CASKSFQAGSTGTQYF.

This clonotype was counted at least ten times. The rearrangement uses TRBV6-5 and TRBJ2-3; the D call may be TRBD1 or TRBD2 (5 bases each). Trimming removed 4 bases at V and 3 bases at J, with 11 bases between. Germline V gives CDR1 MNHEY, CDR2 SVGAGI. The CDR3 has 14 amino acids. The CDR3: CASSLGTTTDTQYF. CDR3 nucleotides: TGTGCCAGCAGTTTGGGGACGACGACAGATACGCAGTATTTT.

This clonotype was seen repeatedly, ten times or more. The DNA of the CDR3 is TGTGCCAGCAGCCTTAGCGGGGCCGGAATTGATACGCAGTATTTT. It specifies CASSLSGAGIDTQYF. The rearrangement links TRBV7-6 to TRBJ2-3, with 8 bases aligning to TRBD2. J gave up 6 bases and V 5 bases, and 10 bases lay outside the gene matches. The CDR3 is 15 amino acids. Per germline, CDR1 SGHVS and CDR2 FNYEAQ.